A selection of T cell receptor beta chains follows, all from one sample in a study of CD8 T cells in Susac syndrome. Via MiXCR, TCRdb re-called the immunoSEQ multiplex PCR reads, giving one row per CDR3 protein. The table lists around 140,000 distinct CDR3 sequences, approximately 94% of them singletons. Sequences were obtained from CD4+ T cells from PBMCs. The receptors derive from a human donor in good health. The CDR3 runs from the conserved cysteine through the conserved F or W. A D gene is named only where the DNA matches it firmly. Clone size is shown for a subset of rows, as once, few, many or a class of expanded clone.

CDR3nt: TGTGCCAGCAGCCCTAGCGGCAGGCCTGGGCAGCCCCAGCATTTT; CDR3aa: CASSPSGRPGQPQHF; abundance: .; v_gene: TRBV7-9; d_gene: .; j_gene: TRBJ1-5
CDR3nt: TGTGCCAGCAGCTTAGATCAGTCGGGGGTCCATACGCAGTATTTT; CDR3aa: CASSLDQSGVHTQYF; abundance: .; v_gene: TRBV11-2; d_gene: .; j_gene: TRBJ2-3
CDR3nt: TGCAGTGCCCCTTGGGGAACTGGGGCCAACGTCCTGACTTTC; CDR3aa: CSAPWGTGANVLTF; abundance: few; v_gene: TRBV20-1; d_gene: .; j_gene: TRBJ2-6
CDR3nt: TGTGCCAGCAGGCGGCCCAATCAGCCCCAGCATTTT; CDR3aa: CASRRPNQPQHF; abundance: .; v_gene: TRBV12-3/TRBV12-4; d_gene: .; j_gene: TRBJ1-5
CDR3nt: TGTGCCAGCAGCCAGGGTGGGGGGCCACCCAGTAATCAGCCCCAGCATTTT; CDR3aa: CASSQGGGPPSNQPQHF; abundance: .; v_gene: TRBV3-1; d_gene: .; j_gene: TRBJ1-5
CDR3nt: TGTGCCAGTAGTATCTCCCGGTACAATGAGCAGTTCTTC; CDR3aa: CASSISRYNEQFF; abundance: .; v_gene: TRBV19; d_gene: .; j_gene: TRBJ2-1
CDR3nt: TGTGCCTGGACCCATCTCCGGGGGACATATGGCTACACCTTC; CDR3aa: CAWTHLRGTYGYTF; abundance: .; v_gene: TRBV30; d_gene: .; j_gene: TRBJ1-2
CDR3nt: TGCAGCGTTCACCCTAGCGGGAGGGACACCGGGGAGCTGTTTTTT; CDR3aa: CSVHPSGRDTGELFF; abundance: .; v_gene: TRBV29-1; d_gene: TRBD2; j_gene: TRBJ2-2
CDR3nt: TGTGCCAGCAGCGTAGAAGTAGCGAGGGATGAGCAGTTCTTC; CDR3aa: CASSVEVARDEQFF; abundance: .; v_gene: TRBV9; d_gene: .; j_gene: TRBJ2-1
CDR3nt: TGTGCCAGCAGAAGCCAGGGGATGGCCTACAATGAGCAGTTCTTC; CDR3aa: CASRSQGMAYNEQFF; abundance: .; v_gene: TRBV5-8; d_gene: .; j_gene: TRBJ2-1
CDR3nt: TGCAGTGCTAGTGGGGACAGGGGGCTCTATGGCTACACCTTC; CDR3aa: CSASGDRGLYGYTF; abundance: .; v_gene: TRBV20-1; d_gene: TRBD1; j_gene: TRBJ1-2
CDR3nt: TGCAGTGCTGGCCCTCCGCCTAGCGGGATTAACAGATTCTACGAGCAGTACTTC; CDR3aa: CSAGPPPSGINRFYEQYF; abundance: .; v_gene: TRBV20-1; d_gene: TRBD2; j_gene: TRBJ2-7
CDR3nt: TGTGCCCTCAGCTTAGGGACCACACAGGGTACGCAGTATTTT; CDR3aa: CALSLGTTQGTQYF; abundance: .; v_gene: TRBV7-3; d_gene: .; j_gene: TRBJ2-3
CDR3nt: TGTGCCAGCAGCTTAGGGGGGTTTGGAGGGAACACTGAAGCTTTCTTT; CDR3aa: CASSLGGFGGNTEAFF; abundance: .; v_gene: TRBV7-2; d_gene: .; j_gene: TRBJ1-1
CDR3nt: TGTGCCAGCAGCTTGAATTCCTATGGCTACACCTTC; CDR3aa: CASSLNSYGYTF; abundance: .; v_gene: TRBV7-9; d_gene: .; j_gene: TRBJ1-2
CDR3nt: TGTGCCACCAGCGGACTACAAATGTCCAGTGGAAACACCATATATTTT; CDR3aa: CATSGLQMSSGNTIYF; abundance: .; v_gene: TRBV15; d_gene: .; j_gene: TRBJ1-3
CDR3nt: TGCAGTGCTAGAGCGACACCTTACGAGCAGTACTTC; CDR3aa: CSARATPYEQYF; abundance: .; v_gene: TRBV20-1; d_gene: .; j_gene: TRBJ2-7
CDR3nt: TGTGCCAGCATTTTCACAGGGGGAAACATTCAGTACTTC; CDR3aa: CASIFTGGNIQYF; abundance: .; v_gene: TRBV11-2; d_gene: TRBD1; j_gene: TRBJ2-4
CDR3nt: TGCGCCAGCAGCCAAATTATGTCGCCTGAAGCTTTCTTT; CDR3aa: CASSQIMSPEAFF; abundance: .; v_gene: TRBV4-1; d_gene: .; j_gene: TRBJ1-1
CDR3nt: TGCAGTGCCGACGGACTAGCGGGAGCGGAGACCCAGTACTTC; CDR3aa: CSADGLAGAETQYF; abundance: .; v_gene: TRBV20-1; d_gene: TRBD2; j_gene: TRBJ2-5
CDR3nt: TGTGCCTGGATGCAGGGGATTAGTCCTGAAGCTTTCTTT; CDR3aa: CAWMQGISPEAFF; abundance: once; v_gene: TRBV30; d_gene: .; j_gene: TRBJ1-1
CDR3nt: TGTGCCAGCAGCTTAAACGGGGGGCGGCTAGCGGACCAAGATACGCAGTATTTT; CDR3aa: CASSLNGGRLADQDTQYF; abundance: .; v_gene: TRBV7-3; d_gene: .; j_gene: TRBJ2-3
CDR3nt: TGTGCCAGTAGTCCTCGACCCGGGGGGGACACTGAAGCTTTCTTT; CDR3aa: CASSPRPGGDTEAFF; abundance: .; v_gene: TRBV19; d_gene: .; j_gene: TRBJ1-1
CDR3nt: TGCAGTGCTTCCGCGGGACTAGCCTCCTACGAGCAGTACTTC; CDR3aa: CSASAGLASYEQYF; abundance: .; v_gene: TRBV20-1; d_gene: TRBD2; j_gene: TRBJ2-7
CDR3nt: TGCGCCAGCAGTCAATCTGGTGGAGGGGGCCACTATGGCTACACCTTC; CDR3aa: CASSQSGGGGHYGYTF; abundance: .; v_gene: TRBV23-1; d_gene: TRBD1; j_gene: TRBJ1-2
CDR3nt: TGCAGTGCGGGAACAGGGGGTGGCCAGCCCCAGCATTTT; CDR3aa: CSAGTGGGQPQHF; abundance: .; v_gene: TRBV20-1; d_gene: TRBD1; j_gene: TRBJ1-5
CDR3nt: TGTGCCAGCAGTGGACTAGCGGGCTACAATGAGCAGTTCTTC; CDR3aa: CASSGLAGYNEQFF; abundance: .; v_gene: TRBV7-8; d_gene: TRBD2; j_gene: TRBJ2-1
CDR3nt: TGTGCCTGGAGGACGGACGGGACAGGAAGACCAAGCACAGATACGCAGTATTTT; CDR3aa: CAWRTDGTGRPSTDTQYF; abundance: .; v_gene: TRBV30; d_gene: TRBD1; j_gene: TRBJ2-3
CDR3nt: TGTGCCAGCAGTTCCCGGGGGGGGGCTAACGAGCAGTACTTC; CDR3aa: CASSSRGGANEQYF; abundance: few; v_gene: TRBV6-5; d_gene: TRBD2; j_gene: TRBJ2-7
CDR3nt: TGCAGTGCTAGTCGGGGGGATAATCAGCCCCAGCATTTT; CDR3aa: CSASRGDNQPQHF; abundance: .; v_gene: TRBV20-1; d_gene: .; j_gene: TRBJ1-5
CDR3nt: TGTGCCAGCAGCTCTCCCGGGACTCTCGAGCAGTACTTC; CDR3aa: CASSSPGTLEQYF; abundance: .; v_gene: TRBV5-4; d_gene: .; j_gene: TRBJ2-7
CDR3nt: TGTGCCAGCTCACCACGGGGGCCTAATGAAAAACTGTTTTTT; CDR3aa: CASSPRGPNEKLFF; abundance: .; v_gene: TRBV18; d_gene: .; j_gene: TRBJ1-4
CDR3nt: TGCGCCAGCAGCCCCGGGACTACTAAAGAGACCCAGTACTTC; CDR3aa: CASSPGTTKETQYF; abundance: .; v_gene: TRBV5-1; d_gene: TRBD2; j_gene: TRBJ2-5
CDR3nt: TGTGCCAGCAGTTTGACCGGGACAGGGCAGCCCCAGCATTTT; CDR3aa: CASSLTGTGQPQHF; abundance: few; v_gene: TRBV12-3/TRBV12-4; d_gene: TRBD1; j_gene: TRBJ1-5
CDR3nt: TGCGCCAGCAGACCTTGGACAGGGGACCTCTTGCGGGAGTCCTACGAGCAGTACTTC; CDR3aa: CASRPWTGDLLRESYEQYF; abundance: .; v_gene: TRBV5-1; d_gene: TRBD1; j_gene: TRBJ2-7
CDR3nt: TGTGCCATCAGCCTAAGACAGGGTCCACAAGAGACCCAGTACTTC; CDR3aa: CAISLRQGPQETQYF; abundance: .; v_gene: TRBV10-3; d_gene: TRBD1; j_gene: TRBJ2-5
CDR3nt: TGTGCCAGCAGTCGACCGGGACTAGCGGGAGGGCGAGCAGATACGCAGTATTTT; CDR3aa: CASSRPGLAGGRADTQYF; abundance: once; v_gene: TRBV12-3/TRBV12-4; d_gene: TRBD2; j_gene: TRBJ2-3
CDR3nt: TGTGCCAGCTCGCCGATACAAGGGATGAACACTGAAGCTTTCTTT; CDR3aa: CASSPIQGMNTEAFF; abundance: .; v_gene: TRBV18; d_gene: .; j_gene: TRBJ1-1
CDR3nt: TGCAGTGCTCCTTTCGGGGGAACCGGGGAGCTGTTTTTT; CDR3aa: CSAPFGGTGELFF; abundance: .; v_gene: TRBV20-1; d_gene: .; j_gene: TRBJ2-2
CDR3nt: TGTGCCAGCAGCTTAGGAGGGAGTGTCGACGAGCAGTACTTC; CDR3aa: CASSLGGSVDEQYF; abundance: .; v_gene: TRBV7-2; d_gene: .; j_gene: TRBJ2-7
CDR3nt: TGCAGCGTTGTGGAGTCCCAAGAGACCCAGTACTTC; CDR3aa: CSVVESQETQYF; abundance: once; v_gene: TRBV29-1; d_gene: .; j_gene: TRBJ2-5
CDR3nt: TGTGCCAGCAGCGGAGCGGCCGGATTGAACACTGAAGCTTTCTTT; CDR3aa: CASSGAAGLNTEAFF; abundance: .; v_gene: TRBV7-9; d_gene: .; j_gene: TRBJ1-1
CDR3nt: TGCAGTGCTAAGGGACAGCCCGAGGGGGCTTTCTTT; CDR3aa: CSAKGQPEGAFF; abundance: once; v_gene: TRBV20-1; d_gene: TRBD1; j_gene: TRBJ1-1
CDR3nt: TGCGCCAGCAGCTTGGAGGGTTCAGATACGCAGTATTTT; CDR3aa: CASSLEGSDTQYF; abundance: .; v_gene: TRBV5-1; d_gene: .; j_gene: TRBJ2-3
CDR3nt: TGTGCCAGCTCACCATCGACAGGGGTCGACAATCAGCCCCAGCATTTT; CDR3aa: CASSPSTGVDNQPQHF; abundance: once; v_gene: TRBV18; d_gene: TRBD1; j_gene: TRBJ1-5
CDR3nt: TGTGCCAGCAGTGAATATAATCAGGGGGCGGCTGATACGCAGTATTTT; CDR3aa: CASSEYNQGAADTQYF; abundance: .; v_gene: TRBV25-1; d_gene: TRBD1; j_gene: TRBJ2-3